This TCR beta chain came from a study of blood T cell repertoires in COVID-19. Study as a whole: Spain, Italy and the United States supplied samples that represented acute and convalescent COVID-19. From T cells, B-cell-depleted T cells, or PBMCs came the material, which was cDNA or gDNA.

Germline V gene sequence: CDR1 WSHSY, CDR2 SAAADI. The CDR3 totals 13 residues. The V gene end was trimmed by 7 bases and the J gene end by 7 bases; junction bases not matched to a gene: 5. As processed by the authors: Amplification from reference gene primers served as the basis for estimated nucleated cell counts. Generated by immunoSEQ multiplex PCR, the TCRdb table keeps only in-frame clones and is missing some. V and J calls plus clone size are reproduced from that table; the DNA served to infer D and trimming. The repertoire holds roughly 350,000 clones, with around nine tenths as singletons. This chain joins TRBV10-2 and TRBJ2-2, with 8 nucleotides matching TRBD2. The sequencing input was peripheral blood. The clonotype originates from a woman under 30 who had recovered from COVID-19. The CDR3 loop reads CASTGTRNGELFF. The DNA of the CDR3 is TGCGCCAGCACCGGGACTAGGAACGGGGAGCTGTTTTTT.